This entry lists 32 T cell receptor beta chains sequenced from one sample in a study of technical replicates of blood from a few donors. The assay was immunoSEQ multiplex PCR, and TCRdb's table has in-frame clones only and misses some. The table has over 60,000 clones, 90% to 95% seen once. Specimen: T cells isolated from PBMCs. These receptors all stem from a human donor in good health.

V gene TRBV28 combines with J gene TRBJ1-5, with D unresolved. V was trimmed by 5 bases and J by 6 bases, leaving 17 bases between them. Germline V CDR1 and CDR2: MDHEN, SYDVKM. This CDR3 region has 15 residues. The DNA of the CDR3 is TGTGCCAGCAGTCCCGAAGACTACCTAGGTCAGCCCCAGCATTTT. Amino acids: CASSPEDYLGQPQHF.

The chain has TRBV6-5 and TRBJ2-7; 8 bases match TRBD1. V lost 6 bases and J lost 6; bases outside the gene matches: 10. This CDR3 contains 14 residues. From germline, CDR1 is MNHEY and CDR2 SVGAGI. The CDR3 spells CASRSRTGPGEQYF. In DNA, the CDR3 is TGTGCCAGCAGATCAAGGACAGGGCCTGGCGAGCAGTACTTC.

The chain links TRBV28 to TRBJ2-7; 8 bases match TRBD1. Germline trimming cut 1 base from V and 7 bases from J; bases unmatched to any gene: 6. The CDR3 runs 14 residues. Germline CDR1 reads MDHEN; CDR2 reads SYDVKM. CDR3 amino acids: CASSLSGGGLEQYF. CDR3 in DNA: TGTGCCAGCAGTTTATCAGGGGGCGGCTTAGAGCAGTACTTC.

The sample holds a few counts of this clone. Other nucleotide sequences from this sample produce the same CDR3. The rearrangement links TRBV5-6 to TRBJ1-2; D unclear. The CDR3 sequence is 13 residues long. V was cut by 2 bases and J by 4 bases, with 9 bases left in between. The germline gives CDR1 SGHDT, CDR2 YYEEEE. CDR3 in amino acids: CASSFRGSYGYTF. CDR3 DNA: TGTGCCAGCAGCTTTAGAGGTTCCTATGGCTACACCTTC.

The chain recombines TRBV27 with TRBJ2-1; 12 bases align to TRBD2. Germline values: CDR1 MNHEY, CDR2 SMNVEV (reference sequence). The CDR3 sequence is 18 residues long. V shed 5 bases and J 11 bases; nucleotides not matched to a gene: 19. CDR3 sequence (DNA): TGTGCCAGCAGTCCGCTCCCGGGACTAGCGGGCGTCCTAAGCCAGCAGTTCTTC. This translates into CASSPLPGLAGVLSQQFF.

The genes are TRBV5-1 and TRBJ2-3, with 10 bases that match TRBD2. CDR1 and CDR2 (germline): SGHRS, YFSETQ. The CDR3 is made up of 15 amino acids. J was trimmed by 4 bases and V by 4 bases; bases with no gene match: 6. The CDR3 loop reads CASSLSGRNADTQYF. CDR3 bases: TGCGCCAGCAGCCTTAGCGGGAGGAACGCAGATACGCAGTATTTT.

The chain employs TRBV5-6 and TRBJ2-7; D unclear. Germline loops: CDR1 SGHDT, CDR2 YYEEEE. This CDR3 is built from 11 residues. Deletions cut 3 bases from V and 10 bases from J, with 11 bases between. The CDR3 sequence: CASSSGLSQYF. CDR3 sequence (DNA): TGTGCCAGCAGCTCTGGGCTGAGTCAGTACTTC.

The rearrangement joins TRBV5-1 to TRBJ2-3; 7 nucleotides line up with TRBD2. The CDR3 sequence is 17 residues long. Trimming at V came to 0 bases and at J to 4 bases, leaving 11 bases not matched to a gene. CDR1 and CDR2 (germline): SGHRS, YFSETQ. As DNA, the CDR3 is TGCGCCAGCAGCTTGGCCTGGGGGGGTCGGGTGGCAGATACGCAGTATTTT. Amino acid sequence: CASSLAWGGRVADTQYF.

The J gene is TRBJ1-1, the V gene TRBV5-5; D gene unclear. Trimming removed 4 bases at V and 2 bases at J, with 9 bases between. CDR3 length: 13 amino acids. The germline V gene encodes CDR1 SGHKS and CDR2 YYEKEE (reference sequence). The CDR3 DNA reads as TGTGCCAGCAGCCGGGCGGGAAACACTGAAGCTTTCTTT. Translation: CASSRAGNTEAFF.

In DNA, the CDR3 is TGCGCCAGCAGCTGGGGCGGGGAGGGCCGAGAGACCCAGTACTTC. The encoded protein is CASSWGGEGRETQYF. J is TRBJ2-5 and V is TRBV5-1, with 7 bases fitting TRBD2. Germline CDR1 is SGHRS and CDR2 is YFSETQ. CDR3 length equals 15 residues. The V gene end was trimmed by 3 bases and the J gene end by 4 bases; junction bases not matched to a gene: 9.

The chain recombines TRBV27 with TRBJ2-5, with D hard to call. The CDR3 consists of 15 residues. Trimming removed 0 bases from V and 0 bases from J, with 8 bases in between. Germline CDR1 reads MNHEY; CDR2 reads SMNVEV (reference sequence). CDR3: CASSLSWQNQETQYF. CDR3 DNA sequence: TGTGCCAGCAGTTTATCGTGGCAGAACCAAGAGACCCAGTACTTC.

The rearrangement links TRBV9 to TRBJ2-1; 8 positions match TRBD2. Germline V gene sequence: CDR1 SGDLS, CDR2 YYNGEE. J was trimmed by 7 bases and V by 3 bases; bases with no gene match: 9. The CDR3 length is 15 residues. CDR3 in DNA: TGTGCCAGCAGCGCCTCCCAGCGGGGGTTAAATGAGCAGTTCTTC. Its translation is CASSASQRGLNEQFF.

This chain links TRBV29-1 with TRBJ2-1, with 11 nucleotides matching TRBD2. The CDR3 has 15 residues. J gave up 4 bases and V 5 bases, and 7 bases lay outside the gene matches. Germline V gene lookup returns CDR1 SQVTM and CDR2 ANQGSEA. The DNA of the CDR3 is TGCAGCGTTCTTGGGACTAGCGGATATTACAATGAGCAGTTCTTC. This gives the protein CSVLGTSGYYNEQFF.

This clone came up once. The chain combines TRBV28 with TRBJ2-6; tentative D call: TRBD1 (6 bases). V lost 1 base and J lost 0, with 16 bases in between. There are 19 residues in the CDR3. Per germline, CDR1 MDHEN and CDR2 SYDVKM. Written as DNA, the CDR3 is TGTGCCAGCAGTTTATTCTACTGGGGGCAGAGCTCTGGGGCCAACGTCCTGACTTTC. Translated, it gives CASSLFYWGQSSGANVLTF.

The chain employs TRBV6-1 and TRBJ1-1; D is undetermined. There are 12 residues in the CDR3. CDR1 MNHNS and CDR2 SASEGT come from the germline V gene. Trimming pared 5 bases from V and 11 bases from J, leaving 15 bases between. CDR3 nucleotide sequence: TGTGCCAGCAGTCCATTAACACGGGATGCTTTCTTT. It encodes CASSPLTRDAFF.

The CDR3 DNA is TGTGCCAGCAGCTTCCAGGCAGTACCCTATGGCTACACCTTC. It encodes CASSFQAVPYGYTF. This chain links TRBV11-2 with TRBJ1-2; unclear D gene. The CDR3 spans 14 residues. Germline V gives CDR1 SGHAT, CDR2 FQNNGV. Trimming removed 3 bases from V and 4 bases from J, with 12 bases in between. The whole variable domain, filled in from reference TRBV11-2 and TRBJ1-2, reads EAGVAQSPRYKIIEKRQSVAFWCNPISGHATLYWYQQILGQGPKLLIQFQNNGVVDDSQLPKDRFSAERLKGVDSTLKIQPAKLEDSAVYLCASSFQAVPYGYTFGSGTRLTVV.

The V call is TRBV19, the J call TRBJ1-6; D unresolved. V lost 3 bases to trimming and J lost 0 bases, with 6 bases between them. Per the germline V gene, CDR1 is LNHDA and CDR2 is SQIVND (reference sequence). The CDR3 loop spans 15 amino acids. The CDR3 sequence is CASSMTHSYNSPLHF. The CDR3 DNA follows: TGTGCCAGTAGTATGACTCACTCCTATAATTCACCCCTCCACTTT. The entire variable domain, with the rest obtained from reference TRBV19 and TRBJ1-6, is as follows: DGGITQSPKYLFRKEGQNVTLSCEQNLNHDAMYWYRQDPGQGLRLIYYSQIVNDFQKGDIAEGYSVSREKKESFPLTVTSAQKNPTAFYLCASSMTHSYNSPLHFGNGTRLTVT.

Written as DNA, the CDR3 is TGTGCCAGCTCATCATGGGACAGCTCCTACGAGCAGTACTTC. Translation: CASSSWDSSYEQYF. The chain joins TRBV18 to TRBJ2-7; 7 bases match TRBD1. This CDR3 spans 14 amino acids. Germline V gives CDR1 KGHSH, CDR2 LQKENI. V shed 5 bases and J 0 bases; nucleotides not matched to a gene: 4.

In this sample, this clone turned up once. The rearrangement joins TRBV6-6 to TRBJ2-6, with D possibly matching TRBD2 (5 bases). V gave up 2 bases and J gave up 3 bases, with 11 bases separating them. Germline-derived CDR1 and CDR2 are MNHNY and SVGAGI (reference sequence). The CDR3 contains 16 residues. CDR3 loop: CASSYKVAGGANVLTF. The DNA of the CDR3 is TGTGCCAGCAGTTACAAGGTTGCGGGTGGGGCCAACGTCCTGACTTTC.

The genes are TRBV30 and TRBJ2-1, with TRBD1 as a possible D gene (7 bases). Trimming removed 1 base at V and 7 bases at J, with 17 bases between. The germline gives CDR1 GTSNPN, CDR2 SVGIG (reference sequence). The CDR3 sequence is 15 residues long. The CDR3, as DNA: TGTGCCTGGAGTGCCCGCCCGACAGGGAGGAATGAGCAGTTCTTC. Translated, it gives CAWSARPTGRNEQFF.

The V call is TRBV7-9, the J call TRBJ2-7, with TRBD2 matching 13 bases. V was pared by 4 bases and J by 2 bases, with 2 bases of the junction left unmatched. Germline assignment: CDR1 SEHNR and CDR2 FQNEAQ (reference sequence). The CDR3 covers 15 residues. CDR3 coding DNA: TGTGCCAGCAGCTCGACTAGCGGGAGGCCCTACGAGCAGTACTTC. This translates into CASSSTSGRPYEQYF.

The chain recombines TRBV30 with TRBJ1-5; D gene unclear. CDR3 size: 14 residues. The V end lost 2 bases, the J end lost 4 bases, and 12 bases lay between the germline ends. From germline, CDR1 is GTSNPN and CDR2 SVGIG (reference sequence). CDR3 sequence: CAWSRRSGNQPQHF. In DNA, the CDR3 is TGTGCCTGGAGTCGAAGGTCGGGGAATCAGCCCCAGCATTTT.

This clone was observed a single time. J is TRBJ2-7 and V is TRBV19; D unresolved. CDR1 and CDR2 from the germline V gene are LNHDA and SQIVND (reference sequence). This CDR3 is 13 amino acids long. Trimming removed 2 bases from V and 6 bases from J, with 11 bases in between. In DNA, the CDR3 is TGTGCCAGTAGTATAATCGCTAGTGGCGAGCAGTACTTC. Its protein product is CASSIIASGEQYF.

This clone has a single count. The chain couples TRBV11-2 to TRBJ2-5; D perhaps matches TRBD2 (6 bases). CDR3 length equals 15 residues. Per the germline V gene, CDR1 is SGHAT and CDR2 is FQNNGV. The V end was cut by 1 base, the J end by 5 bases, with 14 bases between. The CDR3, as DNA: TGTGCCAGCAGCTTAGTAACGGGAGCAGGGGAGACCCAGTACTTC. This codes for CASSLVTGAGETQYF.

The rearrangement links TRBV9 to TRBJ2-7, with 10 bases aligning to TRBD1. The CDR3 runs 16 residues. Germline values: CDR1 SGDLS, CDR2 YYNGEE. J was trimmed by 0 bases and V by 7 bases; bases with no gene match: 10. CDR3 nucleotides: TGTGCCAGCTCCGGGACAGGGGCCAAAGACTCCTACGAGCAGTACTTC. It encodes CASSGTGAKDSYEQYF. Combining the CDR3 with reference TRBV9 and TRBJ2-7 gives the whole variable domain DSGVTQTPKHLITATGQRVTLRCSPRSGDLSVYWYQQSLDQGLQFLIQYYNGEERAKGNILERFSAQQFPDLHSELNLSSLELGDSALYFCASSGTGAKDSYEQYFGPGTRLTVT.

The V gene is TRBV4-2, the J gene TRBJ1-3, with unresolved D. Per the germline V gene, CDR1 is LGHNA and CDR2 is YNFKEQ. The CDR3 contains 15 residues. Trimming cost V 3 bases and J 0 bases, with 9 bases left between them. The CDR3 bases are TGTGCCAGCAGCCAGCCGGGGATCTCTGGAAACACCATATATTTT. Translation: CASSQPGISGNTIYF.

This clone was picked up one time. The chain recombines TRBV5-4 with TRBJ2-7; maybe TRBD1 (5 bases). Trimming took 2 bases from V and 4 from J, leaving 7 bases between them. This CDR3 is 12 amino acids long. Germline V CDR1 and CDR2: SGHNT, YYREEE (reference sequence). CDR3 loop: CASSLRQYEQYF. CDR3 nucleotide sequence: TGTGCCAGCAGCTTAAGACAGTACGAGCAGTACTTC.

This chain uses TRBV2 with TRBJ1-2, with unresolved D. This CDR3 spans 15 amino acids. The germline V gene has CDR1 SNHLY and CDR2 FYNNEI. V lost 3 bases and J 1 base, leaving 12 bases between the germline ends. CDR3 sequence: CASSELESFNYGYTF. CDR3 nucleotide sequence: TGTGCCAGCAGTGAGTTAGAGTCGTTTAACTATGGCTACACCTTC.

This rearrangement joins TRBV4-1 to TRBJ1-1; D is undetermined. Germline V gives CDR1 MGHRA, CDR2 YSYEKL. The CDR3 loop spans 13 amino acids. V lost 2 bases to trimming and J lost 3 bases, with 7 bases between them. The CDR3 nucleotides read TGCGCCAGCAGCCAATCGGAGGACACTGAAGCTTTCTTT. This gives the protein CASSQSEDTEAFF.

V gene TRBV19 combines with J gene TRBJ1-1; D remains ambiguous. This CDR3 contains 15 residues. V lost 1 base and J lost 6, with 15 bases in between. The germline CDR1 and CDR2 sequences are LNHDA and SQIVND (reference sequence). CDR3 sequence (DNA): TGTGCCAGTAGTATAGCGGAGGGCGAAGGCGCTGAAGCTTTCTTT. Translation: CASSIAEGEGAEAFF.

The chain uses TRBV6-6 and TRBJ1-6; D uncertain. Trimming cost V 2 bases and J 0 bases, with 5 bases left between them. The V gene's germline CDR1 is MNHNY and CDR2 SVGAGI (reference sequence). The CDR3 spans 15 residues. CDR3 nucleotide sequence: TGTGCCAGCAGTTACACATACTCCTATAATTCACCCCTCCACTTT. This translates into CASSYTYSYNSPLHF.

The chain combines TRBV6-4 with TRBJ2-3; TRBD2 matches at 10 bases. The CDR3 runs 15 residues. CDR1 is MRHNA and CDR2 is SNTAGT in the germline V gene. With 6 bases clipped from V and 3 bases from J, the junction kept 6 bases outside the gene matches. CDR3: CASRRQRGGTDTQYF. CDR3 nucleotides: TGTGCCAGCAGAAGACAGCGGGGGGGGACAGATACGCAGTATTTT.